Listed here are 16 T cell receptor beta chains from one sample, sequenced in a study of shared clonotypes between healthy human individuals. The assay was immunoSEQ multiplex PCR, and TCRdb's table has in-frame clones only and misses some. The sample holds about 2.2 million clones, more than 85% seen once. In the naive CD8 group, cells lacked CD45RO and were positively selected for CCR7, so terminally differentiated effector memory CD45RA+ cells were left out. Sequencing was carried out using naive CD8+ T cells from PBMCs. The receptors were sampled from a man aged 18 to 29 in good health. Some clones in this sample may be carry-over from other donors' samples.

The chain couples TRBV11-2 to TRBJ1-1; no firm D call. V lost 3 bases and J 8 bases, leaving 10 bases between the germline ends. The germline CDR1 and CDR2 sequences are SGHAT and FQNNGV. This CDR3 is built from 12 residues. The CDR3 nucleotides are TGTGCCAGCAGCTTGCCGGGCGTCGAAGCTTTCTTT. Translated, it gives CASSLPGVEAFF.

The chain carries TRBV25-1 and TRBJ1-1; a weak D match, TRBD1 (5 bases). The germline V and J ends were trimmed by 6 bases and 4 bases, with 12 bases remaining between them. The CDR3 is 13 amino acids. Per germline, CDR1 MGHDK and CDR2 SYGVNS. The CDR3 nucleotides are TGTGCCAGCAGACCGGGACTCCGCACTGAAGCTTTCTTT. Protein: CASRPGLRTEAFF.

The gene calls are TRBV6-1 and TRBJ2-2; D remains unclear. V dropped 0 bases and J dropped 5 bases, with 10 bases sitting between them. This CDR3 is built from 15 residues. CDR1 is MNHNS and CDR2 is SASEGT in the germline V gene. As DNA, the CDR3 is TGTGCCAGCAGTGAAGCAGTAGTGTATACCGGGGAGCTGTTTTTT. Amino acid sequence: CASSEAVVYTGELFF.

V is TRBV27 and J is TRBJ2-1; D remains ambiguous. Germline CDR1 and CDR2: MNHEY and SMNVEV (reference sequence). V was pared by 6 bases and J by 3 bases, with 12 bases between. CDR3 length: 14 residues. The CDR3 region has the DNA TGTGCCAGCAGGAATGGTGGGGTCTACAATGAGCAGTTCTTC. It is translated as CASRNGGVYNEQFF.

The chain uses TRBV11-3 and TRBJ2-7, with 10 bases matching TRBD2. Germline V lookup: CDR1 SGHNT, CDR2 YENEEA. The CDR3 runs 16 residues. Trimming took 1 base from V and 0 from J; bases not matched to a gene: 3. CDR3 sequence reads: CASSLGLAGDSYEQYF. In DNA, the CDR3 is TGTGCCAGCAGCTTAGGGCTAGCGGGAGACTCCTACGAGCAGTACTTC.

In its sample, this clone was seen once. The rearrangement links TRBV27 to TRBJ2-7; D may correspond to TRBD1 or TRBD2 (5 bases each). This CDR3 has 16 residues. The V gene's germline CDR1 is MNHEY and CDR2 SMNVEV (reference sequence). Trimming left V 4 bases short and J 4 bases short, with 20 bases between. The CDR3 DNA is TGTGCCAGCAGTTCCTTCTCCGACCTGGGGGAGTACGAGCAGTACTTC. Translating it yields CASSSFSDLGEYEQYF.

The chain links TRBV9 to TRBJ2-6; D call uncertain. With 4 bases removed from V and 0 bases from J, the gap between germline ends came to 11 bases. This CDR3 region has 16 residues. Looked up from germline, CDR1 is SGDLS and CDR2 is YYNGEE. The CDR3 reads CASSPSKASGANVLTF. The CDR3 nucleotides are TGTGCCAGCAGCCCTTCAAAGGCCTCTGGGGCCAACGTCCTGACTTTC.

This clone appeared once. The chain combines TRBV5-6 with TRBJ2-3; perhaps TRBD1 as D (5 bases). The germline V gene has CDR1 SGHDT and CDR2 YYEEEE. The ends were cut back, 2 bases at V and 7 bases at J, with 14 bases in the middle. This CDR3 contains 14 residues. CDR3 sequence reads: CASSLGLTAHTQYF. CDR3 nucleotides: TGTGCCAGCAGCTTAGGGTTGACAGCCCATACGCAGTATTTT.

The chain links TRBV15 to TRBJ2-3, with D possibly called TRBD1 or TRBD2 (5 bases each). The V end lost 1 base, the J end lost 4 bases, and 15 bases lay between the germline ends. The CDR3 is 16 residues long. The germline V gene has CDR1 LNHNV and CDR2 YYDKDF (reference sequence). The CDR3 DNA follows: TGTGCCACCAGCAGAGTCGAGGGGATCCGGGCAGATACGCAGTATTTT. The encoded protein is CATSRVEGIRADTQYF.

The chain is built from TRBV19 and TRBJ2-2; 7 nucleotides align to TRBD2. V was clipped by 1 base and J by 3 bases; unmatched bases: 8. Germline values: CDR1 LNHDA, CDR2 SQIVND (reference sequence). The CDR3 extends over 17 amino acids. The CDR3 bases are TGTGCCAGTAGTATAGGGAAGCGGGAAATCTACACCGGGGAGCTGTTTTTT. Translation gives CASSIGKREIYTGELFF.

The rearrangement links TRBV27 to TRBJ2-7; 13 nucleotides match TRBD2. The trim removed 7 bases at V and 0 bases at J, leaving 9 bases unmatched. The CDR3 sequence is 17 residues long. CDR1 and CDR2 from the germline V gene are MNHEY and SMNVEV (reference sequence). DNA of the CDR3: TGTGCCAGCACCACCGAACTAGCGGGAGGGACCTCCTACGAGCAGTACTTC. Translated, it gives CASTTELAGGTSYEQYF.

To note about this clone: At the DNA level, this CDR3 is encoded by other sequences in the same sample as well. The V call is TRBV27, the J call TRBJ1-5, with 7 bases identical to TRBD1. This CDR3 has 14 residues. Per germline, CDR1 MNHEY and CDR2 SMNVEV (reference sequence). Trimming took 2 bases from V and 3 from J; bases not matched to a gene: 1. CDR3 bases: TGTGCCAGCAGTTTAACAGGGGCCAATCAGCCCCAGCATTTT. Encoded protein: CASSLTGANQPQHF.

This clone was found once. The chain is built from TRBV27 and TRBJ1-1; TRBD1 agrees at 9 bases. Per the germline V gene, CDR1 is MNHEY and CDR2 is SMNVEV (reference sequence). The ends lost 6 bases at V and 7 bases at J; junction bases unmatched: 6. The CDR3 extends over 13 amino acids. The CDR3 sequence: CASRVQGAVEAFF. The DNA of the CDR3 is TGTGCCAGCAGAGTACAGGGGGCCGTTGAAGCTTTCTTT.

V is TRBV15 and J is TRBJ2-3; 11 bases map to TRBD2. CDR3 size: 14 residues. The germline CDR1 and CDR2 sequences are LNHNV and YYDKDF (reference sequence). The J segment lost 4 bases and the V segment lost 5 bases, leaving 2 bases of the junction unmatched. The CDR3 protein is CATSVSGRADTQYF. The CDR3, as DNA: TGTGCCACCAGCGTTAGCGGGAGGGCAGATACGCAGTATTTT.

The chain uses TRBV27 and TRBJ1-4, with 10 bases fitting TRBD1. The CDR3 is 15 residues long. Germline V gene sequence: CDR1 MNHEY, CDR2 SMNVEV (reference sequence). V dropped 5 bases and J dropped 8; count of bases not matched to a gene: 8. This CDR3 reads CASSNPGTGEEKLFF. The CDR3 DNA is TGTGCCAGCAGTAATCCCGGGACAGGGGAGGAAAAACTGTTTTTT.

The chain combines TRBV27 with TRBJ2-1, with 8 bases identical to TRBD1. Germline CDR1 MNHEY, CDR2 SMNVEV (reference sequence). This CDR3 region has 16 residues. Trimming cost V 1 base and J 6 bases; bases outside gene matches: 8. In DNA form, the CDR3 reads TGTGCCAGCAGTTTATTCCCCGGACAGGGTGGCAATGAGCAGTTCTTC. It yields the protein CASSLFPGQGGNEQFF.